The clone carrying this T cell receptor beta chain was counted between two and nine times. What it binds is unknown. This sample was included in a study of T cell repertoires in cytomegalovirus infection. TCRdb reprocessed the reads with MiXCR, giving one entry per CDR3 protein. The sample holds over 100,000 distinct CDR3 sequences, roughly a tenth seen once. The germline CDR1 and CDR2 sequences are SGHTA and FQGNSA. This CDR3 has 13 amino acids. The V gene lost 1 base and the J gene lost 6 bases, with 9 bases spanning the gap. The rearrangement links TRBV7-2 to TRBJ1-2; D possibly corresponds to TRBD1 (5 bases). The sequenced material came from PBMCs, sequenced either directly or after in vitro stimulation (not recorded which). The origin of this receptor is a human donor in good health (CMV status not recorded). Some clones in this sample may be carry-over from other donors' samples. The CDR3 protein is CASSLVRGDGYTF. The CDR3 nucleotides are TGTGCCAGCAGCTTAGTACGGGGGGATGGCTACACCTTC. Looking up the rest from reference TRBV7-2 and TRBJ1-2 gives the full variable domain: GAGVSQSPSNKVTEKGKDVELRCDPISGHTALYWYRQSLGQGLEFLIYFQGNSAPDKSGLPSDRFSAERTGGSVSTLTIQRTQQEDSAVYLCASSLVRGDGYTFGSGTRLTVV.